These 8 T cell receptor beta chains originate from one sample sequenced in a study of T cells in Graves' hyperthyroidism and ophthalmopathy (dated by TCRdb to 2018 to 2020). The library was prepared using multiplex PCR. The reads were generated on an Illumina HiSeq 2000. The TCR beta CDR3 regions were amplified from the RNA transcripts. The first round of RT-PCR for the TCR CDR3 was performed with the HTBI primer set and the Qiagen OneStep RT-PCR kit. TCRdb handled the public reads itself, with Q25 trimming in fastp and clone calling in MiXCR, and kept productive beta chains. CDR3 protein duplicates are merged, each entry listing the most common genes and DNA. The sample table shows about 640,000 distinct CDR3 sequences, and around 20% are seen once. The ten largest clones capture over 30% of the sample. Sequencing was done on a sample of blood. All receptors come from a man aged 25-45 years with Graves' ophthalmopathy.

The chain carries TRBV29-1 and TRBJ2-1; 10 bases fit TRBD2. The germline V gene encodes CDR1 SQVTM and CDR2 ANQGSEA. V was pared by 2 bases and J by 1 base, with 11 bases of the junction left unmatched. The CDR3 contains 18 residues. CDR3 bases: TGCAGCGTTGAACTAGCGGGAGAGGGGCCAGGATCCTACAATGAGCAGTTCTTC. Its translation: CSVELAGEGPGSYNEQFF.

The V gene is TRBV12-3 or TRBV12-4, the J gene TRBJ2-1; D possibly matches TRBD1 or TRBD2 (6 bases each). This CDR3 is built from 18 residues. Trimming removed 2 bases from V and 3 bases from J, with 20 bases in between. The CDR3 bases are TGTGCCAGCAGTTTAAAGGGGGGCTCCCCGGTTGGCTACAATGAGCAGTTCTTC. Translated, it gives CASSLKGGSPVGYNEQFF.

This clonotype was observed once. The gene calls are TRBV7-2 and TRBJ2-5; 7 bases line up with TRBD1. This CDR3 region has 14 residues. Germline V gene data show CDR1 as SGHTA and CDR2 as FQGNSA. V shed 6 bases and J 2 bases; nucleotides not matched to a gene: 6. This chain's CDR3 is CASRVGGPQETQYF. As DNA, the CDR3 is TGTGCCAGCAGAGTAGGGGGCCCTCAAGAGACCCAGTACTTC.

The chain combines TRBV20-1 with TRBJ1-6; 7 nucleotides match TRBD1. Germline CDR1 DFQATT, CDR2 SNEGSKA (reference sequence). V trimming: 3 bases; J trimming: 7 bases; junction bases outside the gene matches: 3. The CDR3 has 13 amino acids. The CDR3 loop is CSASKTGNSPLHF. CDR3 DNA sequence: TGCAGTGCTAGCAAGACAGGGAATTCACCCCTCCACTTT.

The chain carries TRBV12-3 or TRBV12-4 and TRBJ2-1, with 10 bases that match TRBD2. V shed 9 bases and J 2 bases; nucleotides not matched to a gene: 16. This CDR3 comprises 18 residues. CDR3 sequence (DNA): TGTGCCAGAAGAAAGAGGGCTAGCGGGAGAGACGCCTACAATGAGCAGTTCTTC. It yields the protein CARRKRASGRDAYNEQFF.

This chain connects TRBV9 to TRBJ1-5; D gene ambiguous. This CDR3 spans 16 amino acids. With 4 bases removed from V and 3 bases from J, the gap between germline ends came to 17 bases. CDR1 is SGDLS, CDR2 YYNGEE, per germline. The CDR3 sequence is CASSPRDWQTNQPQHF. DNA of the CDR3: TGTGCCAGCAGCCCCCGTGATTGGCAGACCAATCAGCCCCAGCATTTT.

V and J are TRBV20-1 and TRBJ2-1; 10 bases fit TRBD2. Trimming took 6 bases from V and 4 from J; bases not matched to a gene: 6. The CDR3 extends over 14 amino acids. Germline CDR1 DFQATT, CDR2 SNEGSKA (reference sequence). The DNA of the CDR3 is TGCAGTGCCTCGCTAGCGGGGGAATACAATGAGCAGTTCTTC. The encoded protein is CSASLAGEYNEQFF.

This clonotype appeared a few times. The rearrangement links TRBV7-2 to TRBJ2-2, with 11 positions matching TRBD2. This CDR3 comprises 17 residues. With V trimmed by 5 bases and J by 1 base, 6 bases remained unmatched. From germline, CDR1 is SGHTA and CDR2 FQGNSA. The CDR3 region is CASSSFGLAGNTGELFF. For the CDR3, the DNA is TGTGCCAGCAGCAGTTTCGGACTAGCGGGGAACACCGGGGAGCTGTTTTTT.